A selection of T cell receptor beta chains follows, all from one sample in a study of cytomegalovirus exposure and HLA in healthy donors. The data were produced by immunoSEQ multiplex PCR, yet TCRdb's version contains in-frame clones alone and is incomplete. The sample yields 95,000 to 150,000 clones, around 78% seen once. Sample: PBMCs. The source is a man aged 60 to 75 in good health and CMV-seropositive. Both conserved end residues are part of each CDR3. The D gene is left open where the match is weak. Expanded clones are given a class, and other clones once, few, many or no size at all.

clone_size,d_call,v_call,j_call,cdr3_nt,cdr3_aa
.,.,TRBV2,TRBJ1-2,TGTGCCAGCGTAGTAGACAGCTCCTATGGCTACACCTTC,CASVVDSSYGYTF
once,TRBD2,TRBV2,TRBJ2-2,TGTGCCAGCAGTGAGGCCGGGGGGGCCGACACCGGGGAGCTGTTTTTT,CASSEAGGADTGELFF
.,TRBD1,TRBV10-1,TRBJ2-7,TGCGCCAGGGGGACAGGGGCCTACGAGCAGTACTTC,CARGTGAYEQYF
.,TRBD1,TRBV5-1,TRBJ1-2,TGCGCCAGCAGCTTTACTAACAGGGGACATGGCTACACCTTC,CASSFTNRGHGYTF
.,.,TRBV2,TRBJ2-7,TGTGCCAGCAGGGAGCCCCCCTACGAGCAGTACTTC,CASREPPYEQYF
few,.,TRBV11-3,TRBJ2-3,TGTGCCAGCAGCTTAGTAGGAGGGCAGGGTACGCAGTATTTT,CASSLVGGQGTQYF
.,TRBD1,TRBV10-3,TRBJ1-2,TGTGCCACCCGAGGGACAGAAACTAACTATGGCTACACCTTC,CATRGTETNYGYTF
.,.,TRBV18,TRBJ1-5,TGTGCCAGCTCGGAGGGTAGCAATCAGCCCCAGCATTTT,CASSEGSNQPQHF
many,.,TRBV28,TRBJ1-1,TGTGCCAGCAGTCAGGCGTGGGTCACTGAAGCTTTCTTT,CASSQAWVTEAFF
few,.,TRBV30,TRBJ1-1,TGTGCCTGGAGTCGGGGATTGGGGTTTGGGTTGAACACTGAAGCTTTCTTT,CAWSRGLGFGLNTEAFF
.,TRBD1,TRBV5-4,TRBJ1-4,TGTGCCAGCAGCCCAACAGGGGGCGCAGATCCTGAAAAACTGTTTTTT,CASSPTGGADPEKLFF
few,.,TRBV7-9,TRBJ1-2,TGTGCCAGCAAGGGAGAAAGGTGGGGCTACACCTTC,CASKGERWGYTF
.,.,TRBV5-1,TRBJ2-3,TGCGCCAGCAGCTTCTTGGGAGGCACTAGCACAGATACGCAGTATTTT,CASSFLGGTSTDTQYF
.,TRBD1,TRBV6-4,TRBJ2-2,TGTGCCAGCAGGAAAGGGGGCAACACCGGGGAGCTGTTTTTT,CASRKGGNTGELFF
.,.,TRBV6-1,TRBJ1-6,TGTGCCAGCAGAACAGGTACTCTCATCAGTTCACCCCTCCACTTT,CASRTGTLISSPLHF
.,TRBD1,TRBV7-9,TRBJ2-7,TGTGCCAGCAGCTTAACACAGGGGGCTGGCGAGCAGTACTTC,CASSLTQGAGEQYF
once,TRBD1,TRBV6-6,TRBJ2-2,TGTGCCAGCAGTGGGACAGGGGGGACCGGGGAGCTGTTTTTT,CASSGTGGTGELFF
.,.,TRBV6-1,TRBJ2-3,TGTGCCAGCAGTGAAGGGGGAGGGACACTAAAGACAGATACGCAGTATTTT,CASSEGGGTLKTDTQYF
.,TRBD1,TRBV6-6,TRBJ2-7,TGTGCCAGCAGCTCCGTCAGGGGGCAGGCCGAGCAGTACTTC,CASSSVRGQAEQYF
.,.,TRBV30,TRBJ1-1,TGTGCCTGGAGAGGGAGGGGGGCGACTGAAGCTTTCTTT,CAWRGRGATEAFF
.,TRBD1,TRBV6-5,TRBJ2-3,TGTGCCAGCACGCCGACAGGGGGAGATACGCAGTATTTT,CASTPTGGDTQYF
.,.,TRBV18,TRBJ2-7,TGTGCCAGCTCGGCGGGTTATAACGAGCAGTACTTC,CASSAGYNEQYF
.,.,TRBV29-1,TRBJ1-2,TGCAGCGTTGACCTTCAGAACTATGGCTACACCTTC,CSVDLQNYGYTF
once,TRBD1,TRBV15,TRBJ1-2,TGTGCCACCAGCTACATACCCGACAGGGACTATGGCTACACCTTC,CATSYIPDRDYGYTF
.,TRBD1,TRBV19,TRBJ2-5,TGTGCCAGTAGTCTCGGGACAGGGGTAGGGGAGACCCAGTACTTC,CASSLGTGVGETQYF
.,.,TRBV7-2,TRBJ2-5,TGTGCCAGCAGCTTCCTTTCCGGGGGTCCTGAAAAGACCCAGTACTTC,CASSFLSGGPEKTQYF
.,TRBD1,TRBV9,TRBJ1-2,TGTGCCAGCAGCGCCACGGGACAGGGTCTACTCTACACCTTC,CASSATGQGLLYTF
.,.,TRBV7-9,TRBJ2-3,TGTGCCAGCAGCTTTCAGGGGTGGACAGATACGCAGTATTTT,CASSFQGWTDTQYF
.,.,TRBV7-8,TRBJ1-2,TGTGCCAGCAGCTTAGCCCCAGGGGATGGCTACACCTTC,CASSLAPGDGYTF
few,.,TRBV7-6,TRBJ1-4,TGTGCCAGCAGCCAGTATTCTAATGAAAAACTGTTTTTT,CASSQYSNEKLFF
.,TRBD2,TRBV5-1,TRBJ2-5,TGCGCCAGCAGCTTTCTGGCTAGCGGGGCTGAAGAGACCCAGTACTTC,CASSFLASGAEETQYF
.,TRBD2,TRBV4-1,TRBJ2-1,TGCGCCAGCAGCCAAGATAGCCTAGCGGGGAATAATGAGCAGTTCTTC,CASSQDSLAGNNEQFF
.,.,TRBV7-8,TRBJ1-5,TGTGCCAGCAGCCCCCGGGGGGATCAGCCCCAGCATTTT,CASSPRGDQPQHF
.,TRBD2,TRBV28,TRBJ2-1,TGTGCCAGCAGTTTTAATTTCGGGACTAGCGGGGGGGCCGGGAATGAGCAGTTCTTC,CASSFNFGTSGGAGNEQFF
.,.,TRBV4-2,TRBJ1-1,TGTGCCAGCAGCCCGCGCAGAGGACGGGAGAACACTGAAGCTTTCTTT,CASSPRRGRENTEAFF
.,.,TRBV6-5,TRBJ2-5,TGTGCCAGCGCTCGGGGACCCCTGCTGCGGGGGACCCAGTACTTC,CASARGPLLRGTQYF
.,.,TRBV30,TRBJ2-2,TGTGCGATGGGACTGAGGAACACCGGGGAGCCGTTTTTT,CAMGLRNTGEPFF
.,TRBD2,TRBV28,TRBJ2-5,TGTGCCAGCCATCGGGGGCGGGGGGAAGAGACCCAGTACTTC,CASHRGRGEETQYF
.,TRBD1,TRBV7-2,TRBJ2-1,TGTGCCAGCAGCTTGGACAGGTTGCACAATGAGCAGTTCTTC,CASSLDRLHNEQFF
.,.,TRBV28,TRBJ1-1,TGTGCCAGCACCCGAGGCCTGGGCACTGAAGCTTTCTTT,CASTRGLGTEAFF
.,.,TRBV11-1,TRBJ2-2,TGTGCCAGCAGCTCGACAGGATTGAACACCGGGGAGCTGTTTTTT,CASSSTGLNTGELFF
once,.,TRBV7-9,TRBJ1-1,TGTGCCAGCAGCTCTCCATCGACAGCACGATCCACTGAAGCTTTCTTT,CASSSPSTARSTEAFF
.,.,TRBV4-1,TRBJ1-3,TGCGCCAGCGGGGAGGGTTCAGGAAACACCATATATTTT,CASGEGSGNTIYF
.,TRBD1,TRBV2,TRBJ2-5,TGTGCCAGCAGGGGGAACAGGGGTGCGGGAGAGACCCAGTACTTC,CASRGNRGAGETQYF
.,.,TRBV30,TRBJ1-5,TGTGCCTGGAGTGTTAGCTACAATCAGCCCCAGCATTTT,CAWSVSYNQPQHF
.,.,TRBV28,TRBJ1-3,TGTGCCAGCAGTCCCCCCGGGGGGAACCCTGGAAACACCATATATTTT,CASSPPGGNPGNTIYF
many,TRBD1,TRBV5-1,TRBJ1-4,TGCGCCAGCAGCGAAGGGACAGGAGGTGAAAAACTGTTTTTT,CASSEGTGGEKLFF
.,TRBD1,TRBV19,TRBJ1-4,TGTGCCAGTAGTCTCGCGGGACAGGGTGTAAAACTGTTTTTT,CASSLAGQGVKLFF
.,TRBD1,TRBV19,TRBJ2-7,TGTGCCACCAGACAGGGCTACGAGCAGTACTTC,CATRQGYEQYF
.,TRBD1,TRBV29-1,TRBJ2-5,TGCAGCGTTGGACTACAGGGGGCAGGGGAGACCCAGTACTTC,CSVGLQGAGETQYF
.,TRBD1,TRBV30,TRBJ1-2,TGTGCCTGGACTGTCCTCCACCGGGACAGGAAGGGCTACACCTTC,CAWTVLHRDRKGYTF
.,.,TRBV6-5,TRBJ1-3,TGTGCCAGCAGTTATGCGGGGGGCTCTGGAAACACCATATATTTT,CASSYAGGSGNTIYF
few,.,TRBV28,TRBJ2-5,TGTGCCAGCAGTTTGATTTTCTCGTGGGGGGTAGAGACCCAGTACTTC,CASSLIFSWGVETQYF
.,.,TRBV7-8,TRBJ1-5,TGTGCCAGCAGCTTATCCTATACCCTCAGGGGTTTAAGGAGCAATCAGCCCCAGCATTTT,CASSLSYTLRGLRSNQPQHF